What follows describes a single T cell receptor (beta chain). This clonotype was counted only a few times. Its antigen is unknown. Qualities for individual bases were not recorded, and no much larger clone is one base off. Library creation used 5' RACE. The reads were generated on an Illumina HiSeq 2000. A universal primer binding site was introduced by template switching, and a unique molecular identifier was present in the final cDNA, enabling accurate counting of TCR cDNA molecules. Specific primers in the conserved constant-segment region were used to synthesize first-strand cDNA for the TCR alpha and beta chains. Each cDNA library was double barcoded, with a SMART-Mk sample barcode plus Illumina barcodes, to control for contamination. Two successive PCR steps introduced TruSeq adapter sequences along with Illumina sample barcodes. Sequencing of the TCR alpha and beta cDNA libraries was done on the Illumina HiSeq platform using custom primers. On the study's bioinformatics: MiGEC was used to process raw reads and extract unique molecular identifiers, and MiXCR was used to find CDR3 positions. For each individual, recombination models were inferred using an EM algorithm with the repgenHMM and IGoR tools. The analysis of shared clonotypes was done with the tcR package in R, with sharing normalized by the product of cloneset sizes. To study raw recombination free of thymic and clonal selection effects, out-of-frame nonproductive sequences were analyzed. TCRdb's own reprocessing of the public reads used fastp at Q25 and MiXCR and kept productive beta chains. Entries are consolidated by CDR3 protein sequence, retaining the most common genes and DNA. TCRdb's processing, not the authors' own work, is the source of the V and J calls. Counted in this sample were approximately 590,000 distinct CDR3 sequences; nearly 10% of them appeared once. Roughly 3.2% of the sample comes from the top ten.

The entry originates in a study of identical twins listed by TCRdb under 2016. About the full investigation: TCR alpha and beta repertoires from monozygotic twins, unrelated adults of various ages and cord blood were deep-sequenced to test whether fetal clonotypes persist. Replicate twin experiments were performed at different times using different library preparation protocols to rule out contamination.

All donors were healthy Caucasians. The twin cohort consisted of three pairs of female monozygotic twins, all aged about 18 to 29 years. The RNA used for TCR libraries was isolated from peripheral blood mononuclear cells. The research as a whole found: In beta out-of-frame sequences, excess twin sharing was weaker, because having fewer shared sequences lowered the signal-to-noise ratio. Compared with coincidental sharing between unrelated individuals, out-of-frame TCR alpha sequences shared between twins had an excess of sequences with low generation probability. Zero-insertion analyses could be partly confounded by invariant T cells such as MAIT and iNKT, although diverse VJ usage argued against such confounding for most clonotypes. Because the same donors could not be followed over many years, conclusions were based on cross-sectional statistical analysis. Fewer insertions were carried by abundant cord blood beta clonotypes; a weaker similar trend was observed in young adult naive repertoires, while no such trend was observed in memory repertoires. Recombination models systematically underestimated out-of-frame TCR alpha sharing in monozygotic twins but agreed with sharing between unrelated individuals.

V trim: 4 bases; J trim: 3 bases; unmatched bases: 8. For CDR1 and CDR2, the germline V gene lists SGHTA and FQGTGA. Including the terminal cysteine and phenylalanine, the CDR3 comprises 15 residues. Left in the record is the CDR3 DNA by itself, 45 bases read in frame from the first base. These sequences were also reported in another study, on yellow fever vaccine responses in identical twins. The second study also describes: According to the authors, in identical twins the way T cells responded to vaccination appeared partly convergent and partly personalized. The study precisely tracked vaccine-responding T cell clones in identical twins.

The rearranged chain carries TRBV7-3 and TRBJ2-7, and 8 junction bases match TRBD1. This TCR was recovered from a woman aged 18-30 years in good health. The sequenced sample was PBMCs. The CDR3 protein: CASSSTKGQVYEQYF. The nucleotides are TGTGCCAGCAGCTCGACGAAGGGACAGGTCTACGAGCAGTACTTC.